Listed below are T cell receptor beta chains from one sample, sequenced in a study of T-cell memory formation after mild COVID-19. TCRdb re-called the 5' RACE reads through MiXCR, storing one row per CDR3 protein. Of roughly 600,000 distinct CDR3 sequences listed, roughly 18% are singletons. The sample comprised PBMCs or a T cell subset sorted from them (not recorded which). The source of these receptors is an adult woman who had mild COVID-19 (a few samples of this study predate the infection). Cell type and time point are not known. CDR3s include the opening cysteine and the closing phenylalanine or tryptophan. Fields, in order: D gene, J gene, clone size, V gene, CDR3 DNA, CDR3 protein. D genes are given only for firm matches. The size field is filled for only some rows; it gives once, few, many or a size class.

D gene: -; J gene: TRBJ2-1; clone size: few; V gene: TRBV7-8; CDR3 DNA: TGTGCCAGCAGCTTCTATGGGGTGGAGCAGTTCTTC; CDR3 protein: CASSFYGVEQFF
D gene: -; J gene: TRBJ1-4; clone size: few; V gene: TRBV20-1; CDR3 DNA: TGCAGTGCCATCTCGGGGGGTGAAAAACTGTTTTTT; CDR3 protein: CSAISGGEKLFF
D gene: TRBD1; J gene: TRBJ2-2; clone size: few; V gene: TRBV5-8; CDR3 DNA: TGTGCCAGCAGCGCCCGGACAGGGTTGGACGGGGAGCTGTTTTTT; CDR3 protein: CASSARTGLDGELFF
D gene: -; J gene: TRBJ2-5; clone size: few; V gene: TRBV13; CDR3 DNA: TGTGCCAGCAGCACCCGGACAGCCGAAGAGACCCAGTACTTC; CDR3 protein: CASSTRTAEETQYF
D gene: TRBD2; J gene: TRBJ2-1; clone size: few; V gene: TRBV5-1; CDR3 DNA: TGCGCCAGCAGCATTGGGCTAGCGGGAGGGATTGAGCAGTTCTTC; CDR3 protein: CASSIGLAGGIEQFF
D gene: TRBD1; J gene: TRBJ2-3; clone size: -; V gene: TRBV24-1; CDR3 DNA: TGTGCCACCAGCGCCTGGGAGACAGGGAGCACAGATACGCAGTATTTT; CDR3 protein: CATSAWETGSTDTQYF
D gene: TRBD2; J gene: TRBJ2-6; clone size: -; V gene: TRBV7-3; CDR3 DNA: TGTGCCAGCAGCCGGACTAGCGGGAATTCTGGGGCCAACGTCCTGACTTTC; CDR3 protein: CASSRTSGNSGANVLTF
D gene: -; J gene: TRBJ1-3; clone size: -; V gene: TRBV5-1; CDR3 DNA: TGCGCCAGCAGCTTGGAAGAGGGCCTAGAAAACACCATATATTTT; CDR3 protein: CASSLEEGLENTIYF
D gene: -; J gene: TRBJ1-1; clone size: -; V gene: TRBV4-1; CDR3 DNA: TGCGCCAGCAGCCAGTACTTAGTTGGAAACACTGAAGCTTTCTTT; CDR3 protein: CASSQYLVGNTEAFF
D gene: -; J gene: TRBJ1-1; clone size: few; V gene: TRBV4-1; CDR3 DNA: TGCGCCAGCAGCCAAGTGGGCAGGGGCCGGGAGAACACTGAAGCTTTCTTT; CDR3 protein: CASSQVGRGRENTEAFF
D gene: -; J gene: TRBJ2-2; clone size: few; V gene: TRBV15; CDR3 DNA: TGTGCCACCAGAACCCCGGGCACCGGGGAGCTGTTTTTT; CDR3 protein: CATRTPGTGELFF
D gene: TRBD1; J gene: TRBJ1-2; clone size: few; V gene: TRBV6-5; CDR3 DNA: TGTGCCAGCAGTTACTGGGGACAGGGGGCGCTCAACGATGGCTACACCTTC; CDR3 protein: CASSYWGQGALNDGYTF
D gene: -; J gene: TRBJ2-1; clone size: -; V gene: TRBV7-2; CDR3 DNA: TGTGCCAGCAGCTTAGCGCATGAGCAGTTCTTC; CDR3 protein: CASSLAHEQFF
D gene: -; J gene: TRBJ2-7; clone size: -; V gene: TRBV7-2; CDR3 DNA: TGTGCCAGCAGCGGTACAGGCCCCCCGGCGGGGGAGCAGTACTTC; CDR3 protein: CASSGTGPPAGEQYF
D gene: TRBD1; J gene: TRBJ1-2; clone size: few; V gene: TRBV20-1; CDR3 DNA: TGCAGTGCCCCGGGACAGGGGTTTGCCTATGGCTACACCTTC; CDR3 protein: CSAPGQGFAYGYTF
D gene: -; J gene: TRBJ1-2; clone size: few; V gene: TRBV14; CDR3 DNA: TGTGCCAGCAGCCCAGGACAGTCATACTATGGCTACACCTTC; CDR3 protein: CASSPGQSYYGYTF
D gene: TRBD2; J gene: TRBJ2-1; clone size: -; V gene: TRBV19; CDR3 DNA: TGTGCCAGTAGTATAGATCTCCTAGCGGGAGGGCCAAATGAGCAGTTCTTC; CDR3 protein: CASSIDLLAGGPNEQFF
D gene: -; J gene: TRBJ1-1; clone size: few; V gene: TRBV6-1; CDR3 DNA: TGTGCCAGCAGCACCCAGCCTCTGAACACTGAAGCTTTCTTT; CDR3 protein: CASSTQPLNTEAFF
D gene: TRBD2; J gene: TRBJ2-7; clone size: -; V gene: TRBV18; CDR3 DNA: TGTGCCAGCTCACCACCCGAGGGAGGGATTATCTACGAGCAGTACTTC; CDR3 protein: CASSPPEGGIIYEQYF
D gene: -; J gene: TRBJ2-3; clone size: many; V gene: TRBV12-3/TRBV12-4; CDR3 DNA: TGTGCCAGCAGTTTCCTTGGGGACACAGATACGCAGTATTTT; CDR3 protein: CASSFLGDTDTQYF
D gene: TRBD2; J gene: TRBJ2-1; clone size: few; V gene: TRBV19; CDR3 DNA: TGTGCCAGTAGACGGGAGGGCCTCAATGAGCAGTTCTTC; CDR3 protein: CASRREGLNEQFF
D gene: TRBD2; J gene: TRBJ2-1; clone size: -; V gene: TRBV11-2; CDR3 DNA: TGTGCCAGCAGCGGGATAGCGGGGGGCAATGAGCAGTTCTTC; CDR3 protein: CASSGIAGGNEQFF
D gene: TRBD1; J gene: TRBJ2-3; clone size: few; V gene: TRBV18; CDR3 DNA: TGTGCCAGCTCCTCCTCGGACAGGAACACAGATACGCAGTATTTT; CDR3 protein: CASSSSDRNTDTQYF
D gene: -; J gene: TRBJ2-6; clone size: -; V gene: TRBV19; CDR3 DNA: TGTGCCAGTAGTATTACCCCGGGCAGGCGTAGCTCTGGGGCCAACGTCCTGACTTTC; CDR3 protein: CASSITPGRRSSGANVLTF
D gene: -; J gene: TRBJ2-5; clone size: many; V gene: TRBV7-2; CDR3 DNA: TGTGCCAGCAGCTTAGCGAAGGCGGCGGTGGAGACCCAGTACTTC; CDR3 protein: CASSLAKAAVETQYF
D gene: -; J gene: TRBJ2-1; clone size: once; V gene: TRBV29-1; CDR3 DNA: TGCAGCGTTGAAACCGTATACCTTCGGGTGAGGGATGAGCAGTTCTTC; CDR3 protein: CSVETVYLRVRDEQFF
D gene: -; J gene: TRBJ1-1; clone size: -; V gene: TRBV5-6; CDR3 DNA: TGTGCCAGCAGCTTGGAATGGAGGAGGACTGAAGCTTTCTTT; CDR3 protein: CASSLEWRRTEAFF
D gene: -; J gene: TRBJ2-2; clone size: few; V gene: TRBV12-3/TRBV12-4; CDR3 DNA: TGTGCCAGCAGTTTAGTCAGGGACACCGGGGAGCTGTTTTTT; CDR3 protein: CASSLVRDTGELFF
D gene: -; J gene: TRBJ1-2; clone size: -; V gene: TRBV18; CDR3 DNA: TGTGCCAGCTCACGCTCGGGAGGGAACGACTATGGCTACACCTTC; CDR3 protein: CASSRSGGNDYGYTF
D gene: -; J gene: TRBJ2-1; clone size: few; V gene: TRBV7-6; CDR3 DNA: TGTGCCAGCAGTCGGCTAGCCAGCTCCTACAATGAGCAGTTCTTC; CDR3 protein: CASSRLASSYNEQFF
D gene: -; J gene: TRBJ2-5; clone size: -; V gene: TRBV4-1; CDR3 DNA: TGCGCCAGCAGCCAAGCGGACAGCCAAGAGACCCAGTACTTC; CDR3 protein: CASSQADSQETQYF
D gene: -; J gene: TRBJ2-7; clone size: -; V gene: TRBV11-3; CDR3 DNA: TGTGCCAGCAGCTTAGCGGTGGCTGGCGAGCAGTACTTC; CDR3 protein: CASSLAVAGEQYF
D gene: TRBD1; J gene: TRBJ2-3; clone size: -; V gene: TRBV7-9; CDR3 DNA: TGTGCCAGCAGCTTAGCCCGACAGGGTGATACGCAGTATTTT; CDR3 protein: CASSLARQGDTQYF
D gene: TRBD2; J gene: TRBJ2-3; clone size: few; V gene: TRBV19; CDR3 DNA: TGTGCCAGTAGTTCTAGCGGCCGCACAGATACGCAGTATTTT; CDR3 protein: CASSSSGRTDTQYF
D gene: -; J gene: TRBJ1-1; clone size: -; V gene: TRBV19; CDR3 DNA: TGTGCCAGTAGTAAATGGAAGCTGAACACTGAAGCTTTCTTT; CDR3 protein: CASSKWKLNTEAFF
D gene: -; J gene: TRBJ2-1; clone size: -; V gene: TRBV3-1; CDR3 DNA: TGTGCCAGCAGCCAAGACCTATCCAGGGGCGAGCAGTTCTTC; CDR3 protein: CASSQDLSRGEQFF
D gene: -; J gene: TRBJ2-1; clone size: many; V gene: TRBV7-9; CDR3 DNA: TGTGCCAGCAGTCCTGAGGGGTCCAATGAGCAGTTCTTC; CDR3 protein: CASSPEGSNEQFF